What follows are 10 T cell receptor beta chains derived from one specimen sequenced in a study of blood T cell repertoires in COVID-19. TCRdb's copy holds only in-frame clones and misses some; the assay was immunoSEQ multiplex PCR. The sample has about 81,000 clones, just over 85% seen once. The sequenced sample consisted of peripheral blood. The origin of the receptors is a woman aged 80 or older with acute or convalescent COVID-19.

With respect to this clone: An end of the junction differs from the germline gene, which may be a read error. This chain uses TRBV27 with TRBJ1-2, with a possible D match to TRBD1 (5 bases). There are 14 residues in the CDR3. Germline lookup yields CDR1 MNHEY and CDR2 SMNVEV (reference sequence). The CDR3 DNA reads TGTGCCAGCCGTTTGGGAAGGGGAAACTATGGCTACACCTTC. It codes for CASRLGRGNYGYTF.

The rearrangement joins TRBV11-3 to TRBJ2-2; TRBD2 aligns across 8 bases. CDR1 is SGHNT, CDR2 YENEEA, per germline. The CDR3 covers 15 residues. The V gene end was trimmed by 5 bases and the J gene end by 1 base; junction bases not matched to a gene: 3. The CDR3 nucleotides are TGTGCCAGCAGCCCCGGGACTAGGAACACCGGGGAGCTGTTTTTT. Protein product: CASSPGTRNTGELFF.

This clone appeared a few times. The chain has TRBV2 and TRBJ2-3, with D possibly TRBD1 on 6 matching bases. The CDR3 has 15 amino acids. Germline V CDR1 and CDR2: SNHLY, FYNNEI. Trimming took 7 bases from V and 3 from J, leaving 17 bases between them. Here the CDR3 reads CASKGSGDSTDTQYF. The CDR3 nucleotides read TGTGCCAGCAAAGGGTCAGGGGATTCTACAGATACGCAGTATTTT.

J is TRBJ2-7 and V is TRBV5-6, with D possibly TRBD2 on 6 matching bases. CDR3 size: 13 residues. Between the trimmed V and J ends, which lost 1 base and 4 bases, there was a span of 9 bases. Germline values: CDR1 SGHDT, CDR2 YYEEEE. The CDR3 here is CASSLQTRYEQYF. CDR3 sequence (DNA): TGTGCCAGCAGCTTGCAGACTAGATACGAGCAGTACTTC.

The rearrangement joins TRBV9 to TRBJ1-2; D is perhaps TRBD1 (6 bases). The germline V gene has CDR1 SGDLS and CDR2 YYNGEE. The V gene lost 3 bases and the J gene lost 5 bases, with 11 bases spanning the gap. The CDR3 contains 13 residues. The CDR3 protein is CASSGRGWYGYTF. DNA of the CDR3: TGTGCCAGCAGCGGCAGGGGATGGTATGGCTACACCTTC.

The chain joins TRBV7-9 to TRBJ2-7; D unclear. Germline CDR1 and CDR2: SEHNR and FQNEAQ (reference sequence). Trimming took 5 bases from V and 6 from J, leaving 14 bases between them. CDR3 length: 13 amino acids. The CDR3 DNA sequence: TGTGCCAGCAGCCAAGGCACAGTACGCGAGCAGTACTTC. It encodes CASSQGTVREQYF.

The CDR3 spells CAAQDRYTLANYGYTF. The DNA of the CDR3 is TGTGCCGCCCAAGACAGATACACTCTTGCTAACTATGGCTACACCTTC. The chain couples TRBV19 to TRBJ1-2; D might be TRBD1 (5 bases). CDR1 and CDR2 (germline): LNHDA, SQIVND (reference sequence). V gave up 11 bases and J gave up 0 bases, with 22 bases separating them. The CDR3 has 16 residues.

The V call is TRBV7-2, the J call TRBJ2-1, with D unclear. CDR1 SGHTA and CDR2 FQGNSA come from the germline V gene. The germline V and J ends were trimmed by 0 bases and 9 bases, with 12 bases remaining between them. The CDR3 has 14 amino acids. In nucleotides, the CDR3 is TGTGCCAGCAGCTTAGCTATTACGGGTGGTGAGCAGTTCTTC. It encodes CASSLAITGGEQFF. Looking up the rest from reference TRBV7-2 and TRBJ2-1 gives the full variable domain: GAGVSQSPSNKVTEKGKDVELRCDPISGHTALYWYRQSLGQGLEFLIYFQGNSAPDKSGLPSDRFSAERTGGSVSTLTIQRTQQEDSAVYLCASSLAITGGEQFFGPGTRLTVL.

V usage is TRBV5-1 and J usage is TRBJ2-5; 9 bases are a match to TRBD2. This CDR3 comprises 15 residues. Germline V gives CDR1 SGHRS, CDR2 YFSETQ. V lost 7 bases and J lost 6; bases outside the gene matches: 13. CDR3 in DNA: TGCGCCAGCCTCCCGTCGGCGGGGGGGCCGAAGACCCAGTACTTC. It encodes CASLPSAGGPKTQYF.

The gene calls are TRBV19 and TRBJ1-6, with 9 bases that match TRBD1. The CDR3 has 14 amino acids. The germline CDR1 and CDR2 sequences are LNHDA and SQIVND (reference sequence). V trimming: 4 bases; J trimming: 7 bases; junction bases outside the gene matches: 2. The CDR3 sequence: CASSTTGGNSPLHF. CDR3 DNA: TGTGCCAGTAGTACGACAGGGGGAAATTCACCCCTCCACTTT.